Listed below are T cell receptor beta chains from one sample, sequenced in a study of cytomegalovirus exposure and HLA in healthy donors. Data came from immunoSEQ multiplex PCR; TCRdb stores just in-frame clones and leaves some out. Among roughly 180,000 clones listed, about 82% were seen once. Sample: PBMCs. The receptors were gathered from a woman younger than 45 in good health and CMV-seronegative. Each CDR3 is given with its conserved first and last residue. D genes are given only for firm matches. For some rows the clone size is stated as once, few or many, or as a class when expanded; others skip it.

V	D	size	J	CDR3	DNA
TRBV5-6	TRBD2	.	TRBJ2-7	CASSLRLAARLEQYF	TGTGCCAGCAGCTTGCGGCTAGCGGCGCGTTTGGAGCAGTACTTC
TRBV15	.	.	TRBJ1-5	CATSREGASSNQPQHF	TGTGCCACCAGCAGAGAAGGGGCTTCAAGCAATCAGCCCCAGCATTTT
TRBV5-1	TRBD1	.	TRBJ1-1	CASSSGQPLNTEAFF	TGCGCCAGCAGCTCGGGACAGCCCCTGAACACTGAAGCTTTCTTT
TRBV11-3	.	.	TRBJ2-1	CASSLGRGVWEQFF	TGTGCCAGCAGCTTAGGGCGGGGTGTTTGGGAGCAGTTCTTC
TRBV5-1	TRBD1	.	TRBJ1-4	CASSSGQGGRLSGKLFF	TGCGCCAGCAGCTCCGGACAGGGAGGGCGTCTTAGTGGAAAACTGTTTTTT
TRBV5-1	.	.	TRBJ1-1	CASSLPRDAEAFF	TGCGCCAGCAGCTTGCCCAGGGATGCTGAAGCTTTCTTT
TRBV7-3	TRBD2	.	TRBJ2-3	CASSPGSGITDTQYF	TGTGCCAGCAGCCCGGGTAGCGGGATCACAGATACGCAGTATTTT
TRBV2	TRBD2	.	TRBJ2-3	CASSLLAGGQTDTQYF	TGTGCCAGCAGTCTACTAGCGGGGGGCCAGACAGATACGCAGTATTTT
TRBV27	TRBD2	.	TRBJ2-3	CASRRLAVDTQYF	TGTGCCAGCAGACGACTAGCCGTCGATACGCAGTATTTT
TRBV5-1	.	.	TRBJ2-5	CASSSGTAGETQYF	TGCGCCAGCAGCTCCGGGACTGCGGGAGAGACCCAGTACTTC
TRBV5-1	TRBD2	.	TRBJ2-3	CASSWRGDVTDTQYF	TGCGCCAGCAGTTGGCGGGGGGACGTCACAGATACGCAGTATTTT
TRBV5-7	TRBD1	.	TRBJ1-5	CASSSRRQGASNQPQHF	TGTGCCAGCAGCTCCAGGAGACAGGGGGCGAGCAATCAGCCCCAGCATTTT
TRBV10-2	TRBD1	.	TRBJ2-7	CASSDMTGGQYF	TGCGCCAGCAGTGATATGACAGGGGGGCAGTACTTC
TRBV5-1	TRBD1	once	TRBJ2-7	CASRPGQETYEQYF	TGCGCCAGCAGACCGGGACAGGAGACCTACGAGCAGTACTTC
TRBV4-2	TRBD2	once	TRBJ2-1	CASSQVVLAGHSYNEQFF	TGTGCCAGCAGCCAAGTGGTACTAGCGGGGCACTCCTACAATGAGCAGTTCTTC
TRBV7-3	TRBD2	.	TRBJ2-7	CASSRSGGPYEQYF	TGTGCCAGCAGCCGTAGCGGGGGCCCCTACGAGCAGTACTTC
TRBV30	.	.	TRBJ2-1	CAWSRPGYDEQFF	TGTGCCTGGAGCCGCCCGGGGTACGATGAGCAGTTCTTC
TRBV7-9	TRBD2	few	TRBJ2-7	CASSLRSSGSDEQYF	TGTGCCAGCAGCCTTAGGTCCAGCGGGAGCGACGAGCAGTACTTC
TRBV5-1	TRBD1	.	TRBJ1-6	CASSLGDRGRSPLHF	TGCGCCAGCAGCTTGGGGGACAGGGGTCGTTCACCCCTCCACTTT
TRBV27	TRBD1	.	TRBJ2-2	CASSYFTAGTGSTGELFF	TGTGCCAGCAGTTATTTCACTGCCGGGACAGGCAGCACCGGGGAGCTGTTTTTT
TRBV15	TRBD1	.	TRBJ2-3	CATSRVFGQGTDTQYF	TGTGCCACCAGCAGAGTTTTCGGACAGGGCACAGATACGCAGTATTTT
TRBV5-4	.	.	TRBJ1-1	CASSPKRGGGTEAFF	TGTGCCAGCAGCCCGAAGCGGGGGGGAGGCACTGAAGCTTTCTTT
TRBV7-7	.	few	TRBJ1-3	CASSDVGPGNTIYF	TGTGCCAGCAGCGATGTGGGGCCGGGAAACACCATATATTTT
TRBV30	.	.	TRBJ2-5	CAWDIGSGDETQYF	TGTGCCTGGGATATTGGGTCCGGGGATGAGACCCAGTACTTC
TRBV7-6	TRBD1	.	TRBJ1-1	CASSLGQGAEVLTEAFF	TGTGCCAGCAGCTTAGGACAGGGGGCCGAGGTGCTCACTGAAGCTTTCTTT
TRBV7-3	.	.	TRBJ2-3	CASSLSGGTDTQYF	TGTGCCAGCAGCTTATCGGGGGGCACAGATACGCAGTATTTT
TRBV7-3	TRBD2	.	TRBJ2-3	CASSFAGGTDTQYF	TGTGCCAGCAGCTTCGCGGGGGGCACAGATACGCAGTATTTT
TRBV6-5	.	.	TRBJ1-1	CASSYGQGPGTEAFF	TGTGCCAGCAGTTACGGTCAGGGGCCCGGCACTGAAGCTTTCTTT
TRBV29-1	.	.	TRBJ1-1	CSVEAGVNTEAFF	TGCAGCGTTGAGGCAGGCGTGAACACTGAAGCTTTCTTT
TRBV7-9	TRBD1	.	TRBJ1-1	CASSLVTGVGNTEAFF	TGTGCCAGCAGCTTAGTGACAGGGGTCGGGAACACTGAAGCTTTCTTT
TRBV14	TRBD2	once	TRBJ2-1	CASSPSSPGGPYNEQFF	TGTGCCAGCAGTCCAAGTAGCCCGGGGGGGCCCTACAATGAGCAGTTCTTC
TRBV6-6	.	.	TRBJ2-5	CASSYAGVQETQYF	TGTGCCAGCAGTTACGCAGGGGTCCAAGAGACCCAGTACTTC
TRBV4-1	.	.	TRBJ1-2	CASSQGRAKTNYGYTF	TGCGCCAGCAGCCAAGGCAGGGCGAAGACTAACTATGGCTACACCTTC
TRBV25-1	TRBD2	.	TRBJ2-1	CASSGLAGPRDRQFF	TGTGCCAGCAGTGGACTAGCGGGGCCGAGGGATCGGCAGTTCTTC
TRBV7-9	.	.	TRBJ2-7	CASTPSVGGEQYF	TGTGCCAGCACCCCGTCCGTGGGGGGTGAGCAGTACTTC
TRBV10-1	.	.	TRBJ2-3	CASSEQAGSTDTQYF	TGCGCCAGCAGTGAGCAGGCGGGGAGCACAGATACGCAGTATTTT
TRBV7-2	TRBD2	few	TRBJ2-7	CASSALTSGVYEQYF	TGTGCCAGCAGCGCCTTGACTAGCGGGGTTTACGAGCAGTACTTC
TRBV5-6	TRBD1	.	TRBJ1-2	CASSPDRWDYGYTF	TGTGCCAGCAGCCCGGACAGGTGGGACTATGGCTACACCTTC
TRBV9	TRBD1	.	TRBJ1-4	CASSADRVDEKLFF	TGTGCCAGCAGCGCGGACAGGGTTGATGAAAAACTGTTTTTT
TRBV7-3	TRBD1	.	TRBJ1-1	CASSLQLIGTGGTEAFF	TGTGCCAGCAGCTTACAGCTTATAGGGACAGGGGGCACTGAAGCTTTCTTT
TRBV14	TRBD2	.	TRBJ2-1	CASSRPLAGGLGTYNEQFF	TGTGCCAGCAGCCGACCCCTAGCGGGGGGATTGGGCACCTACAATGAGCAGTTCTTC
TRBV27	.	few	TRBJ2-5	CASSKGNQETQYF	TGTGCCAGCAGTAAGGGGAACCAAGAGACCCAGTACTTC
TRBV15	.	.	TRBJ2-3	CATSQPGGRTDTQYF	TGTGCCACAAGCCAACCCGGCGGGCGCACAGATACGCAGTATTTT
TRBV4-1	.	few	TRBJ2-6	CASSQGPQGSGANVLTF	TGCGCCAGCAGCCAAGGGCCACAGGGCTCTGGGGCCAACGTCCTGACTTTC
TRBV30	.	once	TRBJ2-3	CAWSVGGRSTDTQYF	TGTGCCTGGAGTGTAGGAGGAAGGAGCACAGATACGCAGTATTTT
TRBV6-1	.	.	TRBJ1-3	CASSSFQTSGNTIYF	TGTGCCAGCAGTAGCTTCCAAACCTCTGGAAACACCATATATTTT
TRBV6-1	.	.	TRBJ1-5	CASSERRGNQPQHF	TGTGCCAGCAGTGAACGCAGGGGAAATCAGCCCCAGCATTTT
TRBV18	.	.	TRBJ2-2	CASSPVRTGFNGELFF	TGTGCCAGCTCACCAGTGAGAACAGGGTTCAACGGGGAGCTGTTTTTT